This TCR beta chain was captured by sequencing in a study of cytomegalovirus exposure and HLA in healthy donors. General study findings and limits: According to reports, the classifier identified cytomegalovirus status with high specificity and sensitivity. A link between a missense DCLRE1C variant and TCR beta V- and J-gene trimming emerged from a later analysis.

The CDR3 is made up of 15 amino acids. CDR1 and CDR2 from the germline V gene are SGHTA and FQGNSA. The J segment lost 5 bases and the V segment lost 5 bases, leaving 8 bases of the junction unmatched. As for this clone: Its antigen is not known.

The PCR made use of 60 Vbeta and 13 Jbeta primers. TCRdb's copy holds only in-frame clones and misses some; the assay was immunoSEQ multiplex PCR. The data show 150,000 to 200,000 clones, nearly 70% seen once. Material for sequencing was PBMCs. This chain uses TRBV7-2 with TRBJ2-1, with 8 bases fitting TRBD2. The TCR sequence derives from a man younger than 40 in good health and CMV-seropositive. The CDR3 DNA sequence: TGTGCCAGCAGCCCAAGCGGGAGTCTCAACAATGAGCAGTTCTTC. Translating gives CASSPSGSLNNEQFF.